The 29 T cell receptor beta chains in this list originate from one sample, sequenced in a study of neurological immune-mediated disorders. TCRdb analysed the 5' RACE reads with MiXCR anew, one entry per CDR3 protein. The sample lists about 50,000 distinct CDR3 sequences, 9% to 12% occurring once. The specimen was PBMCs. The source is a man between 65 and 80 years old with HTLV-1-associated myelopathy (HAM/TSP).

This clonotype was counted many times. The chain recombines TRBV29-1 with TRBJ2-3; 10 nucleotides agree with TRBD2. The germline gives CDR1 SQVTM, CDR2 ANQGSEA. The CDR3 consists of 13 residues. The V segment lost 3 bases and the J segment 3 bases; nucleotides outside the gene matches: 0. The CDR3 DNA reads TGCAGCGTTGATAGCGGGAGGACAGATACGCAGTATTTT. Amino acids: CSVDSGRTDTQYF.

This clonotype was detected many times. The genes are TRBV24-1 and TRBJ2-5, with D perhaps TRBD1 (6 bases). From germline, CDR1 is KGHDR and CDR2 SFDVKD. CDR3 length: 15 residues. V lost 1 base to trimming and J lost 1 base, with 9 bases between them. The CDR3 here is CATSDFRGGQETQYF. CDR3 coding DNA: TGTGCCACCAGTGATTTCAGGGGCGGCCAAGAGACCCAGTACTTC.

This clonotype was counted only a few times. V gene TRBV7-8 combines with J gene TRBJ2-7; 8 nucleotides line up with TRBD1. Germline CDR1 reads SGHVS; CDR2 reads FQNEAQ. The V segment lost 5 bases and the J segment 3 bases; nucleotides outside the gene matches: 9. The CDR3 is 15 residues long. The CDR3 sequence is CASSPQGASVYEQYF. DNA of the CDR3: TGTGCCAGCAGCCCCCAGGGGGCTAGCGTCTACGAGCAGTACTTC.

This clonotype appeared many times. The J gene is TRBJ1-5, the V gene TRBV20-1; the D gene is possibly TRBD1 (6 bases). V was shortened by 1 base and J by 4 bases, with 14 bases between the two germline ends. Germline V gene sequence: CDR1 DFQATT, CDR2 SNEGSKA (reference sequence). The CDR3 is made up of 15 amino acids. CDR3 coding DNA: TGCAGTGCTAGAGCAGGCCAGGGGACTAATCAGCCCCAGCATTTT. Protein product: CSARAGQGTNQPQHF.

This clonotype was observed at least ten times. V usage is TRBV19 and J usage is TRBJ2-2; 7 positions match TRBD2. There are 13 residues in the CDR3. With V trimmed by 6 bases and J by 6 bases, 4 bases remained unmatched. Germline V gives CDR1 LNHDA, CDR2 SQIVND (reference sequence). CDR3 protein: CASRWGGSGELFF. CDR3 DNA: TGTGCCAGTAGATGGGGAGGGTCCGGGGAGCTGTTTTTT.

This clonotype has at least ten counts. The rearrangement links TRBV10-3 to TRBJ2-7; D unclear. With 4 bases removed from V and 2 bases from J, the gap between germline ends came to 6 bases. Germline V gene lookup returns CDR1 ENHRY and CDR2 SYGVKD. CDR3 length: 12 amino acids. The DNA for the CDR3 is TGTGCCATCAGTGTTGGCCCCTACGAGCAGTACTTC. This translates into CAISVGPYEQYF.

This clonotype has ten or more counts. The V call is TRBV6-5, the J call TRBJ2-1; the D gene is possibly TRBD1 (6 bases). The CDR3 runs 13 residues. Trimming removed 6 bases at V and 7 bases at J, with 13 bases between. Germline CDR1 and CDR2: MNHEY and SVGAGI. CDR3 region: CASRYKRGNEQFF. CDR3 DNA: TGTGCCAGCAGATATAAGAGGGGGAATGAGCAGTTCTTC.

In this sample, this clonotype turned up many times. This chain uses TRBV28 with TRBJ2-7, with no clear D. CDR1 MDHEN and CDR2 SYDVKM come from the germline V gene. The ends were cut back, 3 bases at V and 2 bases at J, with 8 bases in the middle. CDR3 length: 13 residues. This chain's CDR3 is CASSFHSAYEQYF. CDR3 DNA sequence: TGTGCCAGCAGTTTCCACTCAGCCTACGAGCAGTACTTC.

Many counts were recorded for this clonotype. The chain is built from TRBV20-1 and TRBJ2-7; D remains ambiguous. The CDR3 length is 13 residues. Trimming took off 3 bases at V and 2 bases at J, with 11 bases between the two ends. CDR1 and CDR2 from the germline V gene are DFQATT and SNEGSKA (reference sequence). The CDR3 loop reads CSARPGYTYEQYF. In DNA form, the CDR3 reads TGCAGTGCTAGGCCAGGCTATACCTACGAGCAGTACTTC.

In regard to this clonotype: Germline and junction disagree at one end, which may indicate a read error. For the CDR3, the DNA is TGCAGTGCTAGAGGAGGAGGAGGGTACAATGTGCAGCTCTTC. It specifies CSARGGGGYNVQLF. The chain couples TRBV20-1 to TRBJ2-1; TRBD2 is a possible D gene (6 bases). Germline-derived CDR1 and CDR2 are DFQATT and SNEGSKA (reference sequence). This CDR3 contains 14 residues.

This clonotype is large. This sequence joins TRBV5-1 and TRBJ2-5; the D is unclear. The CDR3 is 14 residues long. In germline, CDR1 is SGHRS, CDR2 YFSETQ. With 0 bases removed from V and 1 base from J, the gap between germline ends came to 7 bases. The CDR3 region has the DNA TGCGCCAGCAGCTTGGATCCAGCCCAAGAGACCCAGTACTTC. It translates to CASSLDPAQETQYF.

At least ten counts were recorded for this clonotype. The chain couples TRBV20-1 to TRBJ2-7, with 12 nucleotides matching TRBD1. The CDR3 has 19 amino acids. V dropped 0 bases and J dropped 5; count of bases not matched to a gene: 17. CDR1 and CDR2 from the germline V gene are DFQATT and SNEGSKA (reference sequence). CDR3 loop: CSARDLAKTAGQGANEQYF. In nucleotides, the CDR3 is TGCAGTGCTAGAGACTTGGCGAAAACTGCGGGACAGGGGGCGAACGAGCAGTACTTC.

The chain has TRBV11-2 and TRBJ2-1; TRBD1 or TRBD2 may be the D gene (5 bases each). Trimming removed 1 base at V and 3 bases at J, with 16 bases between. CDR1 is SGHAT and CDR2 is FQNNGV in the germline V gene. This CDR3 spans 17 amino acids. CDR3 sequence: CASSLVGEGSGYNEQFF. The DNA of the CDR3 is TGTGCCAGCAGCTTAGTTGGAGAGGGGTCGGGCTACAATGAGCAGTTCTTC.

The sample holds many counts of this clonotype. The chain carries TRBV9 and TRBJ2-3, with TRBD2 matching over 11 bases. The J segment lost 4 bases and the V segment lost 1 base, leaving 5 bases of the junction unmatched. Per germline, CDR1 SGDLS and CDR2 YYNGEE. The CDR3 extends over 16 amino acids. CDR3 protein: CASSVLGTSGSDTQYF. For the CDR3, the DNA is TGTGCCAGCAGCGTATTAGGGACTAGCGGTTCAGATACGCAGTATTTT. Full variable domain (missing parts from reference TRBV9 and TRBJ2-3): DSGVTQTPKHLITATGQRVTLRCSPRSGDLSVYWYQQSLDQGLQFLIQYYNGEERAKGNILERFSAQQFPDLHSELNLSSLELGDSALYFCASSVLGTSGSDTQYFGPGTRLTVL.

In this sample, this clonotype turned up many times. The CDR3 protein is CASSLENKYEQYF. In DNA form, the CDR3 reads TGTGCCAGCAGCTTAGAAAATAAGTACGAGCAGTACTTC. V is TRBV11-2 and J is TRBJ2-7; D uncertain. The length of the CDR3 is 13 residues. Trimming took off 0 bases at V and 4 bases at J, with 7 bases between the two ends. CDR1 and CDR2 (germline): SGHAT, FQNNGV.

This clonotype was detected many times. This rearrangement joins TRBV6-2 or TRBV6-3 to TRBJ2-7; the match to TRBD1 covers 9 bases. CDR1 and CDR2 from the germline V gene are MNHEY and SVGEGT. J gave up 5 bases and V 4 bases, and 6 bases lay outside the gene matches. The CDR3 spans 14 residues. CDR3 residues: CASSWNRGPNEQYF. The CDR3 nucleotides are TGTGCCAGCAGTTGGAACAGGGGGCCTAACGAGCAGTACTTC.

A note on this clonotype: A much larger clone lies a single base off, so this may be a read error. The chain is built from TRBV7-6 and TRBJ2-7; the D is unclear. The germline V gene encodes CDR1 SGHVS and CDR2 FNYEAQ. This CDR3 has 12 residues. The CDR3 DNA reads as TGTGCCAGCGGAAGGGTGGGATACGAGCGGTACTTC. The encoded protein is CASGRVGYERYF.

This clonotype was detected many times. The chain joins TRBV7-9 to TRBJ2-1, with 7 bases lining up with TRBD1. Looked up from germline, CDR1 is SEHNR and CDR2 is FQNEAQ (reference sequence). With V trimmed by 5 bases and J by 8 bases, 6 bases remained unmatched. CDR3 length: 13 amino acids. CDR3 in amino acids: CASSPDRSHEQFF. The CDR3 region has the DNA TGTGCCAGCAGCCCGGACAGGAGCCATGAGCAGTTCTTC.

This clonotype was seen repeatedly, ten times or more. V and J are TRBV28 and TRBJ2-5; a weak D match, TRBD1 (6 bases). Per germline, CDR1 MDHEN and CDR2 SYDVKM. V gave up 3 bases and J gave up 2 bases, with 7 bases separating them. The CDR3 runs to 13 residues. The CDR3 nucleotides read TGTGCCAGCAGTTTCCAGGGGCAAGAGACCCAGTACTTC. Translating it yields CASSFQGQETQYF.

About this clonotype: A read error may be the cause here, since a much bigger clone is one base away. The chain carries TRBV19 and TRBJ2-3, with D possibly being TRBD1 (5 bases). The CDR3 is made up of 13 amino acids. V was clipped by 7 bases and J by 0 bases, with 8 bases between them. The V gene's germline CDR1 is LNHDA and CDR2 SQIVND (reference sequence). CDR3 sequence (DNA): TGTGCCAGTATGGACACCAGCACAGATACGCAGTATTTT. Encoded protein: CASMDTSTDTQYF.

This clonotype showed up many times. The chain links TRBV12-3 or TRBV12-4 to TRBJ2-7; TRBD2 matches at 9 bases. The CDR3 is made up of 14 amino acids. The V and J ends lost 5 bases and 2 bases, in that order; junction bases with no gene match: 4. Here the CDR3 reads CASSRLADPYEQYF. The CDR3 nucleotides are TGTGCCAGCAGTCGACTAGCGGATCCCTACGAGCAGTACTTC.

In this sample, this clonotype turned up many times. V and J are TRBV7-8 and TRBJ1-5, with TRBD1 matching over 8 bases. Per germline, CDR1 SGHVS and CDR2 FQNEAQ. V gave up 0 bases and J gave up 2 bases; unmatched junction bases: 3. This CDR3 is 16 amino acids long. CDR3 region: CASSLAGQGGNQPQHF. Written as DNA, the CDR3 is TGTGCCAGCAGCTTAGCAGGACAGGGCGGCAATCAGCCCCAGCATTTT.

This clonotype was counted many times. This sequence joins TRBV20-1 and TRBJ1-5; D is undetermined. The CDR3 spans 12 residues. CDR1 and CDR2 (germline): DFQATT, SNEGSKA (reference sequence). Between the trimmed V and J ends, which lost 6 bases and 3 bases, there was a span of 9 bases. For the CDR3, the DNA is TGCAGTGCCCACGGACCCAATCAGCCCCAGCATTTT. This encodes CSAHGPNQPQHF.

The table lists this clonotype with many counts. The chain links TRBV20-1 to TRBJ2-3; 8 positions match TRBD1. Germline V CDR1 and CDR2: DFQATT, SNEGSKA (reference sequence). J gave up 1 base and V 3 bases, and 3 bases lay outside the gene matches. This CDR3 is built from 14 residues. DNA of the CDR3: TGCAGTGCTAGTCCAGGGGGCGGCACAGATACGCAGTATTTT. Translating it yields CSASPGGGTDTQYF.

This clonotype was picked up many times. The chain is built from TRBV12-3 or TRBV12-4 and TRBJ2-7; TRBD1 matches 9 bases. Losses at the gene ends were 9 bases for V and 3 bases for J; bases not matched to a gene: 9. This CDR3 has 14 amino acids. The CDR3 coding sequence is TGTGCCAGTAGGAAGGACAGGGGTCACTACGAGCAGTACTTC. As protein: CASRKDRGHYEQYF.

This clonotype came up many times. This sequence joins TRBV10-3 and TRBJ1-3, with D possibly being TRBD1 (6 bases). V was cut by 6 bases and J by 3 bases, with 15 bases left in between. Germline values: CDR1 ENHRY, CDR2 SYGVKD. This CDR3 region has 15 residues. Here the CDR3 reads CAISEMGGSGNTIYF. DNA for the CDR3: TGTGCCATCAGCGAGATGGGGGGCAGTGGAAACACCATATATTTT.

This clonotype was detected ten times or more. The chain combines TRBV9 with TRBJ2-6; TRBD1 aligns across 8 bases. The CDR3 sequence is 17 residues long. The J segment lost 1 base and the V segment lost 3 bases, leaving 6 bases of the junction unmatched. The germline gives CDR1 SGDLS, CDR2 YYNGEE. The CDR3 loop is CASSATGVGSGANVLTF. CDR3 DNA: TGTGCCAGCAGCGCGACAGGGGTCGGTTCTGGGGCCAACGTCCTGACTTTC. Full variable domain (remainder filled in from reference TRBV9 and TRBJ2-6): DSGVTQTPKHLITATGQRVTLRCSPRSGDLSVYWYQQSLDQGLQFLIQYYNGEERAKGNILERFSAQQFPDLHSELNLSSLELGDSALYFCASSATGVGSGANVLTFGAGSRLTVL.

This clonotype was counted many times. The chain has TRBV18 and TRBJ1-2; no clear D. Per germline, CDR1 KGHSH and CDR2 LQKENI. The CDR3 spans 16 residues. With 5 bases removed from V and 1 base from J, the gap between germline ends came to 17 bases. CDR3 nucleotides: TGTGCCAGCTCATCCTACGGCCCCGGAGATAACTATGGCTACACCTTC. The encoded protein is CASSSYGPGDNYGYTF.

This clonotype came up many times. The chain uses TRBV12-3 or TRBV12-4 and TRBJ2-1; TRBD2 agrees at 7 bases. J was trimmed by 4 bases and V by 6 bases; bases with no gene match: 9. CDR3 length: 15 residues. For the CDR3, the DNA is TGTGCCAGCAGGAATTTACTAGCGCGGTACAATGAGCAGTTCTTC. Protein sequence: CASRNLLARYNEQFF.